The 27 T cell receptor beta chains below were found in one sample sequenced in a study of T cells after yellow fever vaccination. TCRdb reprocessed the 5' RACE reads via MiXCR and lists one record per CDR3 protein. The sample shows some 560,000 distinct CDR3 sequences, about a fifth of them seen only once. Sequences were derived from PBMCs, sampled 15 days after the yellow fever booster vaccination. These receptors originate from a man aged 30 to 39 who received the YFV17D yellow fever vaccine.

The genes are TRBV2 and TRBJ1-6; D is unclear. Germline lookup yields CDR1 SNHLY and CDR2 FYNNEI. Trimming took 7 bases from V and 7 from J, leaving 11 bases between them. The CDR3 loop spans 13 amino acids. The chain's CDR3 is CASTPLENSPLHF. The CDR3 DNA reads as TGTGCCAGCACTCCCCTGGAGAATTCACCCCTCCACTTT.

This chain connects TRBV7-9 to TRBJ2-1; D is uncertain. Germline CDR1 reads SEHNR; CDR2 reads FQNEAQ (reference sequence). V was trimmed by 1 base and J by 6 bases, leaving 13 bases between them. CDR3 length: 15 amino acids. The CDR3 spells CASSLGSPLFNEQFF. The CDR3 nucleotides are TGTGCCAGCAGCTTAGGAAGCCCTCTGTTCAATGAGCAGTTCTTC.

This clonotype was found a few times. This chain joins TRBV6-2 or TRBV6-3 and TRBJ1-2, with D unresolved. The CDR3 contains 16 residues. Germline CDR1 and CDR2: MNHEY and SVGEGT. V gave up 4 bases and J gave up 4 bases, with 19 bases separating them. CDR3 loop: CASSSAPGRESYGYTF. CDR3 sequence (DNA): TGTGCCAGCAGTTCTGCGCCTGGCCGGGAGAGCTATGGCTACACCTTC.

In this sample, this clonotype turned up a few times. This chain links TRBV6-5 with TRBJ2-1; a weak D match, TRBD2 (6 bases). There are 14 residues in the CDR3. V was pared by 2 bases and J by 10 bases, with 15 bases between. CDR1 and CDR2 from the germline V gene are MNHEY and SVGAGI. The CDR3: CASSYGDRRGEQFF. In nucleotides, the CDR3 is TGTGCCAGCAGTTACGGAGATCGGCGGGGAGAGCAGTTCTTC.

This clonotype was observed a handful of times. The chain combines TRBV7-2 with TRBJ2-7; 10 bases match TRBD2. CDR1 is SGHTA, CDR2 FQGNSA, per germline. V shed 6 bases, J shed 2 bases, and the junction held 7 bases outside the gene matches. This CDR3 has 15 amino acids. The CDR3 coding sequence is TGTGCCAGCAGTCCTAATAGCGGGGGGCCCTACGAGCAGTACTTC. As protein: CASSPNSGGPYEQYF.

The chain recombines TRBV12-3 or TRBV12-4 with TRBJ2-2; TRBD1 matches at 8 bases. With 3 bases clipped from V and 0 bases from J, the junction kept 3 bases outside the gene matches. The CDR3 runs 16 residues. The CDR3 is CASSFRQGTNTGELFF. The CDR3 nucleotides read TGTGCCAGCAGTTTTCGACAGGGGACGAACACCGGGGAGCTGTTTTTT.

This clonotype turned up a few times. This chain connects TRBV18 to TRBJ2-7; maybe TRBD1 (5 bases). The V gene lost 0 bases and the J gene lost 0 bases, with 15 bases spanning the gap. CDR1 and CDR2 (germline): KGHSH, LQKENI. This CDR3 region has 17 residues. The CDR3 DNA reads as TGTGCCAGCTCACCACCTAGGGGAACCGAATCCTCCTACGAGCAGTACTTC. It translates to CASSPPRGTESSYEQYF.

This clonotype was observed at least ten times. CDR3 nucleotides: TGTGCCAGCAGCCAAGTTTCATCTCAATCACCCCTCCACTTT. Its protein product is CASSQVSSQSPLHF. The chain uses TRBV3-1 and TRBJ1-6, with D unclear. Trimming shortened V by 1 base and J by 10 bases, and 11 bases separated the two germline ends. This CDR3 spans 14 amino acids. Per the germline V gene, CDR1 is LGHDT and CDR2 is YNNKEL (reference sequence). The full variable domain, completed using reference TRBV3-1 and TRBJ1-6, is DTAVSQTPKYLVTQMGNDKSIKCEQNLGHDTMYWYKQDSKKFLKIMFSYNNKELIINETVPNRFSPKSPDKAHLNLHINSLELGDSAVYFCASSQVSSQSPLHFGNGTRLTVT.

This clonotype was detected only a few times. The V call is TRBV12-3 or TRBV12-4, the J call TRBJ2-1, with D possibly TRBD1 on 5 matching bases. The CDR3 runs 13 residues. Trimming removed 2 bases from V and 8 bases from J, with 10 bases in between. Here the CDR3 DNA reads TGTGCCAGCAGTTTACAGGGTTGGGATGAGCAGTTCTTC. This codes for CASSLQGWDEQFF.

The table lists this clonotype with a few counts. One junction end does not reproduce the germline sequence, and a read error may be involved. The chain joins TRBV7-7 to TRBJ2-1; D unresolved. Per germline, CDR1 SSHAT and CDR2 FNYEAQ (reference sequence). The CDR3 extends over 16 amino acids. CDR3 sequence reads: CASSLVVGRSGNEQFF. In DNA, the CDR3 is TGTGCTAGCAGCTTAGTGGTCGGGCGAAGTGGGAATGAGCAGTTCTTC.

This chain uses TRBV19 with TRBJ2-7; a possible D gene is TRBD1 (6 bases). The V end was cut by 4 bases, the J end by 2 bases, with 18 bases between. Germline values: CDR1 LNHDA, CDR2 SQIVND (reference sequence). The CDR3 loop spans 16 amino acids. CDR3 loop: CASSTRLHRDPYEQYF. In DNA form, the CDR3 reads TGTGCCAGTAGTACCAGGCTTCACAGGGACCCCTACGAGCAGTACTTC.

This clonotype was seen a few times. The chain combines TRBV30 with TRBJ2-7; possible D gene TRBD2, 6 bases. Between the trimmed V and J ends, which lost 0 bases and 4 bases, there was a span of 13 bases. This CDR3 is built from 14 residues. Germline CDR1 reads GTSNPN; CDR2 reads SVGIG (reference sequence). The CDR3 DNA reads as TGTGCCTGGAGTGTAGGCGGGGCGCTTTACGAGCAGTACTTC. This sequence encodes CAWSVGGALYEQYF. Supplemented by reference TRBV30 and TRBJ2-7, the full variable domain reads SQTIHQWPATLVQPVGSPLSLECTVEGTSNPNLYWYRQAAGRGLQLLFYSVGIGQISSEVPQNLSASRPQDRQFILSSKKLLLSDSGFYLCAWSVGGALYEQYFGPGTRLTVT.

The chain recombines TRBV20-1 with TRBJ2-7, with a possible D match to TRBD1 (5 bases). Trimming took off 3 bases at V and 5 bases at J, with 11 bases between the two ends. The CDR3 extends over 12 amino acids. From germline, CDR1 is DFQATT and CDR2 SNEGSKA (reference sequence). CDR3 coding DNA: TGCAGTGCTAGTTCAGGGTGGAACGAGCAGTACTTC. Translating gives CSASSGWNEQYF.

V and J are TRBV6-5 and TRBJ2-6; a possible D gene is TRBD1 (6 bases). Germline V gives CDR1 MNHEY, CDR2 SVGAGI. Trimming removed 4 bases from V and 1 base from J, with 14 bases in between. This CDR3 region has 17 residues. The CDR3 sequence is CASSSRLGQSGANVLTF. The CDR3 nucleotides read TGTGCCAGCAGTTCGCGATTAGGACAGTCTGGGGCCAACGTCCTGACTTTC.

The rearrangement links TRBV4-1 to TRBJ2-7; 15 positions agree with TRBD2. This CDR3 is 15 amino acids long. The ends lost 4 bases at V and 5 bases at J; junction bases unmatched: 3. Germline loops: CDR1 MGHRA, CDR2 YSYEKL. The CDR3 reads CASSPGLAGGHEQYF. CDR3 coding DNA: TGCGCCAGCAGCCCGGGACTAGCGGGAGGCCACGAGCAGTACTTC.

This chain uses TRBV20-1 with TRBJ1-5, with D perhaps matching TRBD1 (6 bases). Germline CDR1 reads DFQATT; CDR2 reads SNEGSKA (reference sequence). The CDR3 is 15 residues long. V lost 6 bases to trimming and J lost 4 bases, with 19 bases between them. The CDR3 protein is CSATHGTSGNQPQHF. The DNA of the CDR3 is TGCAGTGCCACTCACGGGACATCGGGGAATCAGCCCCAGCATTTT.

This chain connects TRBV20-1 to TRBJ1-1; a weak D match, TRBD1 (6 bases). The CDR3 has 15 residues. Per the germline V gene, CDR1 is DFQATT and CDR2 is SNEGSKA (reference sequence). Trimming removed 4 bases from V and 0 bases from J, with 15 bases in between. The CDR3, as DNA: TGCAGTGCTACCCCCCCGAGGGGGATGAACACTGAAGCTTTCTTT. It codes for CSATPPRGMNTEAFF.

This clonotype came up a few times. The CDR3 DNA sequence: TGCGCCAGCAGCTTGGAGGGGGGTGACGGCTACACCTTC. Translated, it gives CASSLEGGDGYTF. The J gene is TRBJ1-2, the V gene TRBV5-1; TRBD1 is a possible D gene (6 bases). The CDR3 sequence is 13 residues long. CDR1 and CDR2 from the germline V gene are SGHRS and YFSETQ. V dropped 0 bases and J dropped 8 bases, with 11 bases sitting between them.

The chain combines TRBV10-3 with TRBJ2-1; 9 bases line up with TRBD2. The V gene's germline CDR1 is ENHRY and CDR2 SYGVKD. The trim removed 8 bases at V and 6 bases at J, leaving 8 bases unmatched. This CDR3 comprises 14 residues. CDR3: CAIGVAGVSNEQFF. The CDR3 DNA follows: TGTGCCATCGGGGTAGCGGGAGTTTCCAATGAGCAGTTCTTC.

V is TRBV30 and J is TRBJ2-7; a weak D match, TRBD2 (6 bases). V was shortened by 0 bases and J by 2 bases, with 14 bases between the two germline ends. The CDR3 is 15 amino acids. Germline V lookup: CDR1 GTSNPN, CDR2 SVGIG (reference sequence). In DNA, the CDR3 is TGTGCCTGGAGTGTAGAGCCCGGGGGACCCTACGAGCAGTACTTC. It is translated as CAWSVEPGGPYEQYF.

The rearrangement uses TRBV5-6 and TRBJ2-1; either TRBD1 or TRBD2 may fit D (5 bases each). CDR1 and CDR2 from the germline V gene are SGHDT and YYEEEE. Trimming left V 5 bases short and J 4 bases short, with 13 bases between. The CDR3 runs to 14 residues. The CDR3 sequence is CASRSGTRYNEQFF. DNA of the CDR3: TGTGCCAGCAGGTCCGGGACCCGGTACAATGAGCAGTTCTTC.

The chain links TRBV7-2 to TRBJ2-5; tentatively, D is TRBD1 (6 bases). V dropped 4 bases and J dropped 2 bases, with 14 bases sitting between them. The CDR3 covers 15 residues. CDR1 SGHTA and CDR2 FQGNSA come from the germline V gene. DNA for the CDR3: TGTGCCAGCAGCTATACACAGGGATGGCAAGAGACCCAGTACTTC. It codes for CASSYTQGWQETQYF.

This clonotype was seen a few times. CDR3 residues: CSVVSFAGGYEQYF. The CDR3 region has the DNA TGCAGCGTTGTAAGTTTTGCCGGGGGCTACGAGCAGTACTTC. This chain connects TRBV29-1 to TRBJ2-7, with D possibly TRBD2 on 6 matching bases. The CDR3 sequence is 14 residues long. Germline loops: CDR1 SQVTM, CDR2 ANQGSEA. V was shortened by 4 bases and J by 3 bases, with 16 bases between the two germline ends.

The chain carries TRBV20-1 and TRBJ2-7; D is ambiguous. Germline V gives CDR1 DFQATT, CDR2 SNEGSKA (reference sequence). V was clipped by 0 bases and J by 3 bases, with 12 bases between them. CDR3 length: 14 amino acids. The CDR3 DNA reads TGCAGTGCTAGAGATATTTACACAAACTACGAGCAGTACTTC. This sequence encodes CSARDIYTNYEQYF.

This clonotype was detected only a few times. CDR3 residues: CATSRREGRSDTQYF. CDR3 DNA: TGTGCCACCAGCCGGCGGGAGGGCCGTTCAGATACGCAGTATTTT. The chain has TRBV15 and TRBJ2-3; 9 bases line up with TRBD2. The junction had 7 bases not matched to a gene; V was cut back by 5 bases and J by 4 bases. Germline CDR1 and CDR2: LNHNV and YYDKDF (reference sequence). CDR3 size: 15 residues.

This rearrangement joins TRBV7-9 to TRBJ2-2; a weak D match, TRBD1 (6 bases). The CDR3 is 13 residues long. The V and J ends lost 5 bases and 7 bases respectively, with 11 bases between them. Germline CDR1 SEHNR, CDR2 FQNEAQ (reference sequence). The CDR3 bases are TGTGCCAGCAGCCCGGACAGACTCGGGGAGCTGTTTTTT. It yields the protein CASSPDRLGELFF.

The chain has TRBV11-2 and TRBJ1-6, with D perhaps matching TRBD1 (5 bases). Looked up from germline, CDR1 is SGHAT and CDR2 is FQNNGV. The CDR3 length is 16 residues. Trimming shortened V by 5 bases and J by 8 bases, and 19 bases separated the two germline ends. The CDR3 DNA follows: TGTGCCAGCAGCACCACTACGGAGGGGACGGATTCACCCCTCCACTTT. Residues: CASSTTTEGTDSPLHF.